This TCR beta chain emerged from a study of shared clonotypes between healthy human individuals. Study in general: Samples came from two female and a few male donors aged 18 to 49. Three plates were used per donor for CD4 naive, three for CD4 memory, two for CD8 naive and one for CD8 memory.

Only in-frame clones appear in the TCRdb table, and some are missing; sequencing was by immunoSEQ multiplex PCR. Here the sample spans roughly 2.2 million clones, approximately 93% being singletons. The V and J ends lost 0 bases and 0 bases respectively, with 8 bases between them. The length of the CDR3 is 15 residues. The germline CDR1 and CDR2 sequences are GTSNPN and SVGIG (reference sequence). The receptor comes from a man younger than 30 in good health. Some clones in this sample may be carry-over from other donors' samples. The chain joins TRBV30 to TRBJ2-2; D may correspond to TRBD1 or TRBD2 (5 bases each). What was sequenced was naive CD4+ T cells from PBMCs. Subset denoted: CD45RA+ positively selected. CDR3 in amino acids: CAWSVGTANTGELFF. The CDR3 region has the DNA TGTGCCTGGAGTGTAGGGACGGCGAACACCGGGGAGCTGTTTTTT.